This note documents a single TCR beta chain sequence. What it binds is not known. The sample belongs to a study of T cell responses to AZD1222 COVID-19 vaccine. Points from the study as a whole: Possibly, clonal diversity was underestimated; donors were largely white British and included more females. Among AZD1222 vaccinees, only 5 to 7 were seropositive at baseline.

Libraries were prepared by immunoSEQ multiplex PCR; TCRdb keeps only in-frame clonotypes and omits some of them. Of 200,000 to 250,000 clones listed, 93% were seen once; the top ten hold 1%. This TCR derives from an adult in good health. The material was peripheral blood, obtained on day 0 of MenACWY control vaccination.

The CDR3 bases are TGTGCCGGGTCGGGACAGGGTTTTGGAAACACCATATATTTT. This encodes CAGSGQGFGNTIYF. The gene calls are TRBV28 and TRBJ1-3; TRBD1 aligns across 9 bases. After removal of 11 bases from V and 3 bases from J, the junction contained 8 bases not matched to a gene. This CDR3 has 14 amino acids. Germline CDR1 is MDHEN and CDR2 is SYDVKM.